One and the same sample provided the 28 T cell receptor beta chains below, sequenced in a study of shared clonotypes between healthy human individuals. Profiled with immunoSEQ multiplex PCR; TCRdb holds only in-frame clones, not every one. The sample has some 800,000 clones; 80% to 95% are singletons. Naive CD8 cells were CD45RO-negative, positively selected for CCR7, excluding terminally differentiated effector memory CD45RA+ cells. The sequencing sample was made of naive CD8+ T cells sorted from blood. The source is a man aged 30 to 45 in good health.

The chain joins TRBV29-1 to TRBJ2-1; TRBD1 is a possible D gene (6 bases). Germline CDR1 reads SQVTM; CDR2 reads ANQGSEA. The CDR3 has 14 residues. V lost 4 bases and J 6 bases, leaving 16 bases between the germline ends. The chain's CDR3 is CSVGDISIVNEQFF. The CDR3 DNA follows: TGCAGCGTTGGGGACATTTCGATTGTCAATGAGCAGTTCTTC.

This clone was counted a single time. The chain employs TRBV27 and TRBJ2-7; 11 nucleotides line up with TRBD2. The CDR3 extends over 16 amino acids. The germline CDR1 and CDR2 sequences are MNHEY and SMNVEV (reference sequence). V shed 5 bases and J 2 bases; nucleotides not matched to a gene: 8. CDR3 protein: CASSTLIAGGPYEQYF. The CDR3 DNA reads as TGTGCCAGCAGTACCCTTATAGCGGGAGGGCCCTACGAGCAGTACTTC.

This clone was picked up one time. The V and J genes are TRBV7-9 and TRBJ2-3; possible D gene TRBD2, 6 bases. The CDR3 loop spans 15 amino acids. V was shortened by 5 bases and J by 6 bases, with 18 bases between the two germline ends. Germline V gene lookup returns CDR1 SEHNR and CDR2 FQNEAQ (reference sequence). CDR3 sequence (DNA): TGTGCCAGCAGCCCCTCGGAGGGGCCATTGGATACGCAGTATTTT. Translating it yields CASSPSEGPLDTQYF.

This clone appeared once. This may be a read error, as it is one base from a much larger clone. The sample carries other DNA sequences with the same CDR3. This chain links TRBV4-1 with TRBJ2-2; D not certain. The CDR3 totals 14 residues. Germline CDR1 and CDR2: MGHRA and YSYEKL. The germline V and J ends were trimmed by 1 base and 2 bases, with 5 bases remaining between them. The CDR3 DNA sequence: TGCGCCAGCAGCCAAGGACCCAACACCGGGGAGCTGTTTTTT. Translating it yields CASSQGPNTGELFF.

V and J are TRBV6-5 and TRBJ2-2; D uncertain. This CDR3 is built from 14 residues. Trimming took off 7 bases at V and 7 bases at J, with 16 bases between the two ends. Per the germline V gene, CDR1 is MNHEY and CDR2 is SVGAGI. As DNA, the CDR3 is TGTGCCAGCACCAGCCAGTTTTTTGTCGGGGAGCTGTTTTTT. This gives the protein CASTSQFFVGELFF.

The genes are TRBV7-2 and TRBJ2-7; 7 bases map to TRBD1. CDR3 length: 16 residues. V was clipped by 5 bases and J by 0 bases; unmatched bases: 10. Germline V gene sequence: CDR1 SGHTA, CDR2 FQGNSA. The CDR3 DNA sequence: TGTGCCAGCAGCCTCAACCTAGACAGGGCCTCCTACGAGCAGTACTTC. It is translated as CASSLNLDRASYEQYF.

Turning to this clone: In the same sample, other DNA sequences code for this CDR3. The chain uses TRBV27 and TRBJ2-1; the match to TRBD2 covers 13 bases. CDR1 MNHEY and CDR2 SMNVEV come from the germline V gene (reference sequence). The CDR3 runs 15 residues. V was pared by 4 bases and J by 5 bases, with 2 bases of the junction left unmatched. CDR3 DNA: TGTGCCAGCAGTTCGGGGACTAGCGGGAACAATGAGCAGTTCTTC. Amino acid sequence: CASSSGTSGNNEQFF.

CDR3 protein: CASSLLQAGGPDTQYF. The CDR3, as DNA: TGTGCCAGCAGTTTACTCCAAGCGGGAGGGCCGGATACGCAGTATTTT. The genes are TRBV27 and TRBJ2-3; TRBD2 matches at 10 bases. Germline V gene data show CDR1 as MNHEY and CDR2 as SMNVEV (reference sequence). Germline trimming cut 2 bases from V and 6 bases from J; bases unmatched to any gene: 8. This CDR3 spans 16 amino acids.

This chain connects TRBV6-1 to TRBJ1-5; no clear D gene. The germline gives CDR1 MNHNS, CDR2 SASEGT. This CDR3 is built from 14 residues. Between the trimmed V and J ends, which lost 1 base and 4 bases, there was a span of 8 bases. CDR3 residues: CASSEELGNQPQHF. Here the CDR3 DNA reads TGTGCCAGCAGTGAAGAGCTGGGGAATCAGCCCCAGCATTTT.

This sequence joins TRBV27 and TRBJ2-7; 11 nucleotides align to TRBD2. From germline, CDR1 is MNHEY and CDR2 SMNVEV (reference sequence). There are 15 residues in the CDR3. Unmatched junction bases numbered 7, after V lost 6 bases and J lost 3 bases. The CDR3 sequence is CASSYLAGGYYEQYF. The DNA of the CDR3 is TGTGCCAGCAGCTACTTAGCGGGAGGGTACTACGAGCAGTACTTC.

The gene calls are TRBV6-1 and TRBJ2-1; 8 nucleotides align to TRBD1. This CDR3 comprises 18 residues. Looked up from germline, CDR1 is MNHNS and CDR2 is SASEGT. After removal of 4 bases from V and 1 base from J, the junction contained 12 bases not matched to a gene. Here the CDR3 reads CASSATSTGTGSYNEQFF. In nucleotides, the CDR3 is TGTGCCAGCAGTGCAACCTCCACTGGGACAGGTTCCTACAATGAGCAGTTCTTC.

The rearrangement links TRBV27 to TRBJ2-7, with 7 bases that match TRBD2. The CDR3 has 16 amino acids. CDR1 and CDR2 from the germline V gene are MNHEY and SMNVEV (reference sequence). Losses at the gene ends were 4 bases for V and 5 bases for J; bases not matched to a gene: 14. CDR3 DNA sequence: TGTGCCAGCAGTTCCTACCCCGGACTAGGTGGGGACGAGCAGTACTTC. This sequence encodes CASSSYPGLGGDEQYF.

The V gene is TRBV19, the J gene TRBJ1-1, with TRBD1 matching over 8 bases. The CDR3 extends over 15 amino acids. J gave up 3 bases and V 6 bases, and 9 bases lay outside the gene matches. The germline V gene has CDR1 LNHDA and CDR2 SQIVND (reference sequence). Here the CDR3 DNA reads TGTGCCAGTAGCGCATCGACAGGGGAGTACACTGAAGCTTTCTTT. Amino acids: CASSASTGEYTEAFF.

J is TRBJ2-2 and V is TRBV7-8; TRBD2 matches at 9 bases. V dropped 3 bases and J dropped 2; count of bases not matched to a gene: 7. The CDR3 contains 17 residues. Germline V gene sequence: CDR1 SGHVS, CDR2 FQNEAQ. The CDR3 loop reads CASSFSRTSANTGELFF. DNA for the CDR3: TGTGCCAGCAGCTTTTCCCGGACTAGCGCTAACACCGGGGAGCTGTTTTTT.

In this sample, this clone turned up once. The CDR3 DNA reads as TGTGCCAGTAGTATACAGGGGATGAGGACTGAAGCTTTCTTT. This encodes CASSIQGMRTEAFF. V usage is TRBV19 and J usage is TRBJ1-1; D perhaps matches TRBD1 (6 bases). Germline CDR1 is LNHDA and CDR2 is SQIVND (reference sequence). There are 14 residues in the CDR3. V was clipped by 2 bases and J by 5 bases, with 12 bases between them. Full variable domain (missing parts from reference TRBV19 and TRBJ1-1): DGGITQSPKYLFRKEGQNVTLSCEQNLNHDAMYWYRQDPGQGLRLIYYSQIVNDFQKGDIAEGYSVSREKKESFPLTVTSAQKNPTAFYLCASSIQGMRTEAFFGQGTRLTVV.

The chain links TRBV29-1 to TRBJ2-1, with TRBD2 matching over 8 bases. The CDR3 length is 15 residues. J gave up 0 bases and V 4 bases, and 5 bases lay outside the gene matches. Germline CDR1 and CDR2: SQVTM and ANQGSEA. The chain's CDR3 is CSVVAGPTSYNEQFF. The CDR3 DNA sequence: TGCAGCGTTGTAGCGGGACCGACCTCCTACAATGAGCAGTTCTTC.

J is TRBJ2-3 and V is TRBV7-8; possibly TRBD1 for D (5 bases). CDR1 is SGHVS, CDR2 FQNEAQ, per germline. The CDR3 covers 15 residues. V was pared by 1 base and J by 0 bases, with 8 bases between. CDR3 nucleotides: TGTGCCAGCAGCTTAGAACAGGCTAGCACAGATACGCAGTATTTT. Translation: CASSLEQASTDTQYF.

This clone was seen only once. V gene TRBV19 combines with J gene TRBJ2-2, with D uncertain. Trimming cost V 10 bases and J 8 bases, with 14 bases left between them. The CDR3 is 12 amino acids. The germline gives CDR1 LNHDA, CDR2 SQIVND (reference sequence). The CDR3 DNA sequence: TGTGCCACGCTAGAATCCTCTGGGGAGCTGTTTTTT. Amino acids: CATLESSGELFF.

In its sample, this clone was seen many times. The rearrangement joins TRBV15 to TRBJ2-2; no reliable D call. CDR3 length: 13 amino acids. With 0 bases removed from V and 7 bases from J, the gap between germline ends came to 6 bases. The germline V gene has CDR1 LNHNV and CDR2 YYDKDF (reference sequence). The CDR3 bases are TGTGCCACCAGCAGAGATTTCGGCGGGGAGCTGTTTTTT. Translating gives CATSRDFGGELFF.

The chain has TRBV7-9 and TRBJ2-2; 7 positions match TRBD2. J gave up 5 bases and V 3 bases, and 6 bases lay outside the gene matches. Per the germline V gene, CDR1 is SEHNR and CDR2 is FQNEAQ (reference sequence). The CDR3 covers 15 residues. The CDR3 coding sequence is TGTGCCAGCAGCTTCCTCGGGGGGAAGACCGGGGAGCTGTTTTTT. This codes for CASSFLGGKTGELFF.

CDR3 in DNA: TGTGCCAGCAGTCCCCGGACTAGCGGGTACTACAATGAGCAGTTCTTC. Translated, it gives CASSPRTSGYYNEQFF. This chain uses TRBV28 with TRBJ2-1; the match to TRBD2 covers 11 bases. This CDR3 has 16 amino acids. Germline V CDR1 and CDR2: MDHEN, SYDVKM. Trimming took 5 bases from V and 3 from J; bases not matched to a gene: 6.

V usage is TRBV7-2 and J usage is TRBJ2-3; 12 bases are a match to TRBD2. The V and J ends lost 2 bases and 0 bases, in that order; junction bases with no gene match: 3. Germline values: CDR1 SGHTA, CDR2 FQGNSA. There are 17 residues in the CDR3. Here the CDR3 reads CASSLFLAGGSTDTQYF. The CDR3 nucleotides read TGTGCCAGCAGCTTATTTCTAGCGGGAGGGAGCACAGATACGCAGTATTTT.

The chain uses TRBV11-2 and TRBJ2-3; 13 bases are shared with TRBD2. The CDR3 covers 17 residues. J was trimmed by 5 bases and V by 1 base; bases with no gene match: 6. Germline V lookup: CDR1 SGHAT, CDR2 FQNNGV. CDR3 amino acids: CASSLGLAGGWGDTQYF. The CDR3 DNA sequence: TGTGCCAGCAGCTTAGGACTAGCGGGAGGTTGGGGAGATACGCAGTATTTT. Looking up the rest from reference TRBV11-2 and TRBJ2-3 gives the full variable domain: EAGVAQSPRYKIIEKRQSVAFWCNPISGHATLYWYQQILGQGPKLLIQFQNNGVVDDSQLPKDRFSAERLKGVDSTLKIQPAKLEDSAVYLCASSLGLAGGWGDTQYFGPGTRLTVL.

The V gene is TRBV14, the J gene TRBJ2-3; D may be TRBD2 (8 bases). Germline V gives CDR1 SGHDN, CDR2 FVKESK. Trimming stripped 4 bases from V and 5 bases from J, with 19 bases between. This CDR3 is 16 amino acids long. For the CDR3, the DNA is TGTGCCAGCAGCCTCCTAGGGGGCCTAGCGGGAGATACGCAGTATTTT. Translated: CASSLLGGLAGDTQYF.

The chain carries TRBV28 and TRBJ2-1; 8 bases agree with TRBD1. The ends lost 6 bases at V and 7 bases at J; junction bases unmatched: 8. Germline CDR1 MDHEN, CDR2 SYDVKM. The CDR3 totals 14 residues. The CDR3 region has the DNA TGTGCCAGCAGCACTTCGGACAGGGCGAATGAGCAGTTCTTC. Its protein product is CASSTSDRANEQFF. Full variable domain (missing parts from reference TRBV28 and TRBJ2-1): DVKVTQSSRYLVKRTGEKVFLECVQDMDHENMFWYRQDPGLGLRLIYFSYDVKMKEKGDIPEGYSVSREKKERFSLILESASTNQTSMYLCASSTSDRANEQFFGPGTRLTVL.

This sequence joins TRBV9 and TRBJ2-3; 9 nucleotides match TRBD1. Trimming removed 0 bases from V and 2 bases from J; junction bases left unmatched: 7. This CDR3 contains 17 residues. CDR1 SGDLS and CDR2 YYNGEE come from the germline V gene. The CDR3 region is CASSVGRGTGHTDTQYF. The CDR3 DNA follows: TGTGCCAGCAGCGTAGGACGTGGGACAGGGCACACAGATACGCAGTATTTT.

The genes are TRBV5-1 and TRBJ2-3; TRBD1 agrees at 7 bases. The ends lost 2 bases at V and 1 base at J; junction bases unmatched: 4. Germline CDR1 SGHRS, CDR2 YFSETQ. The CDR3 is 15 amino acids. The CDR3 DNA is TGCGCCAGCAGCTTAAAACAGGGGCGCACAGATACGCAGTATTTT. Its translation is CASSLKQGRTDTQYF.

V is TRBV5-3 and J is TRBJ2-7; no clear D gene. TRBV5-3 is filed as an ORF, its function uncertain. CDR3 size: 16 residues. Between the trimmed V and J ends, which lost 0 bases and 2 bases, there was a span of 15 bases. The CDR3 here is CARSLAGFVNAYEQYF. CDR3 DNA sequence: TGTGCCAGAAGCTTGGCAGGTTTTGTGAATGCCTACGAGCAGTACTTC.